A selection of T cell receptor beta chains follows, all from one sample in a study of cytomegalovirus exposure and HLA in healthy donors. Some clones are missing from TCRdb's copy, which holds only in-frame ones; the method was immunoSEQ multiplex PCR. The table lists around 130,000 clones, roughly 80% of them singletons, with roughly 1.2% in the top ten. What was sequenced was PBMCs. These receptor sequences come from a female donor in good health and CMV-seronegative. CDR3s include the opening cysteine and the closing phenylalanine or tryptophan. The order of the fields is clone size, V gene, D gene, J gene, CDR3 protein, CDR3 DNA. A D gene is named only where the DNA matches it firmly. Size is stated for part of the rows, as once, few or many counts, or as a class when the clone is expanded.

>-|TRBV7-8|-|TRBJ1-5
CASSPLTGSNQPQHF
TGTGCCAGCAGCCCTCTGACAGGTAGCAATCAGCCCCAGCATTTT
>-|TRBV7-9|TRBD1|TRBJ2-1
CASSAQTGGYNEQFF
TGTGCCAGCAGCGCCCAGACAGGGGGCTACAATGAGCAGTTCTTC
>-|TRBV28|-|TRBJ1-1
CASSLQGMNTEAFF
TGTGCCAGCAGTTTACAGGGAATGAACACTGAAGCTTTCTTT
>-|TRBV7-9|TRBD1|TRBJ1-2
CASSLKTGNFTF
TGTGCCAGCAGCTTAAAGACAGGGAATTTCACCTTC
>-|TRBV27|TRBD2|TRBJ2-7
CASSLGSGGRMYEQYF
TGTGCCAGCAGTTTAGGGTCGGGAGGGCGCATGTACGAGCAGTACTTC
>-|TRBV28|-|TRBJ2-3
CASSGRGGADTQYF
TGTGCCAGCAGTGGGAGAGGGGGGGCAGATACGCAGTATTTT
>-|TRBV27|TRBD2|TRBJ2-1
CASSPLAGGTYNEQFF
TGTGCCAGCAGTCCTTTAGCGGGAGGGACCTACAATGAGCAGTTCTTC
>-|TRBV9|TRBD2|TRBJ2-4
CASSGGLAGGDQNF
TGTGCCAGCAGCGGGGGACTAGCGGGAGGAGACCAGAACTTC
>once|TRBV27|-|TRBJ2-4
CASSLDRGDIQYF
TGTGCCAGCAGTTTGGACAGAGGGGACATTCAGTACTTC
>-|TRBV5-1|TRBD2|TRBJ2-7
CASSEGTAIFSGSEQYF
TGCGCCAGCAGCGAAGGGACAGCGATCTTTAGCGGGAGCGAGCAGTACTTC
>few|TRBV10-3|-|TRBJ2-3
CAISEEGRKDTQYF
TGTGCCATCAGTGAGGAGGGCCGAAAAGATACGCAGTATTTT
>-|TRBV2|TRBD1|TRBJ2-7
CASRLGTAKLTYEQYF
TGTGCCAGCAGGTTGGGGACAGCTAAGCTCACCTACGAGCAGTACTTC
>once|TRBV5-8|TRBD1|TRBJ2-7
CASSPGQGSYEQYF
TGTGCCAGCAGCCCGGGACAGGGGTCCTACGAGCAGTACTTC
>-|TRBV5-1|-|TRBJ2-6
CASSLVSFSGANVLTF
TGCGCCAGCAGCTTGGTGTCCTTCTCTGGGGCCAACGTCCTGACTTTC
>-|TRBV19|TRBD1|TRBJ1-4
CASSTPDRGRTNEKLFF
TGTGCCAGTAGTACCCCAGACAGGGGGAGAACTAATGAAAAACTGTTTTTT
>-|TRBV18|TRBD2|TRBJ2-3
CASSKPGLAGGDTQYF
TGTGCCAGCTCAAAACCGGGACTAGCGGGAGGAGATACGCAGTATTTT
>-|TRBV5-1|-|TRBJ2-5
CASRVQGLQETQYF
TGCGCCAGCAGGGTACAGGGCCTTCAAGAGACCCAGTACTTC
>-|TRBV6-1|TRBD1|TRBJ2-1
CASSEPGQGDNEQFF
TGTGCCAGCAGTGAGCCGGGACAGGGTGACAATGAGCAGTTCTTC
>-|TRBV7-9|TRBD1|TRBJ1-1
CASRDREGLPGTEAFF
TGTGCCAGCAGGGACAGGGAAGGGTTACCAGGTACTGAAGCTTTCTTT
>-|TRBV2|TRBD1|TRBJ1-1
CASSGGTGLNTEAFF
TGTGCCAGCAGTGGAGGGACAGGGCTGAACACTGAAGCTTTCTTT
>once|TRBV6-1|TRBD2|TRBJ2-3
CASSGPGLARDTQYF
TGTGCCAGCAGTGGACCGGGACTAGCAAGGGATACGCAGTATTTT
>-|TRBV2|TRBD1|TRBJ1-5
CASTGQGSQPQHF
TGTGCCAGCACGGGACAGGGTAGTCAGCCCCAGCATTTT
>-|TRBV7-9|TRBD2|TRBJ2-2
CASTPGGPWTGELFF
TGTGCCAGCACCCCGGGAGGGCCATGGACCGGGGAGCTGTTTTTT
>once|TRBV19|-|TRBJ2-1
CASTMGRGGNNEQFF
TGTGCCAGTACCATGGGTAGGGGGGGAAACAATGAGCAGTTCTTC
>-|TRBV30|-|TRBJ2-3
CAWRDSTDTQYF
TGTGCCTGGAGGGACTCCACAGATACGCAGTATTTT
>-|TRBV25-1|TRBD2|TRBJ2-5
CASSEWGAGGRETQYF
TGTGCCAGCAGTGAATGGGGAGCGGGAGGTAGAGAGACCCAGTACTTC